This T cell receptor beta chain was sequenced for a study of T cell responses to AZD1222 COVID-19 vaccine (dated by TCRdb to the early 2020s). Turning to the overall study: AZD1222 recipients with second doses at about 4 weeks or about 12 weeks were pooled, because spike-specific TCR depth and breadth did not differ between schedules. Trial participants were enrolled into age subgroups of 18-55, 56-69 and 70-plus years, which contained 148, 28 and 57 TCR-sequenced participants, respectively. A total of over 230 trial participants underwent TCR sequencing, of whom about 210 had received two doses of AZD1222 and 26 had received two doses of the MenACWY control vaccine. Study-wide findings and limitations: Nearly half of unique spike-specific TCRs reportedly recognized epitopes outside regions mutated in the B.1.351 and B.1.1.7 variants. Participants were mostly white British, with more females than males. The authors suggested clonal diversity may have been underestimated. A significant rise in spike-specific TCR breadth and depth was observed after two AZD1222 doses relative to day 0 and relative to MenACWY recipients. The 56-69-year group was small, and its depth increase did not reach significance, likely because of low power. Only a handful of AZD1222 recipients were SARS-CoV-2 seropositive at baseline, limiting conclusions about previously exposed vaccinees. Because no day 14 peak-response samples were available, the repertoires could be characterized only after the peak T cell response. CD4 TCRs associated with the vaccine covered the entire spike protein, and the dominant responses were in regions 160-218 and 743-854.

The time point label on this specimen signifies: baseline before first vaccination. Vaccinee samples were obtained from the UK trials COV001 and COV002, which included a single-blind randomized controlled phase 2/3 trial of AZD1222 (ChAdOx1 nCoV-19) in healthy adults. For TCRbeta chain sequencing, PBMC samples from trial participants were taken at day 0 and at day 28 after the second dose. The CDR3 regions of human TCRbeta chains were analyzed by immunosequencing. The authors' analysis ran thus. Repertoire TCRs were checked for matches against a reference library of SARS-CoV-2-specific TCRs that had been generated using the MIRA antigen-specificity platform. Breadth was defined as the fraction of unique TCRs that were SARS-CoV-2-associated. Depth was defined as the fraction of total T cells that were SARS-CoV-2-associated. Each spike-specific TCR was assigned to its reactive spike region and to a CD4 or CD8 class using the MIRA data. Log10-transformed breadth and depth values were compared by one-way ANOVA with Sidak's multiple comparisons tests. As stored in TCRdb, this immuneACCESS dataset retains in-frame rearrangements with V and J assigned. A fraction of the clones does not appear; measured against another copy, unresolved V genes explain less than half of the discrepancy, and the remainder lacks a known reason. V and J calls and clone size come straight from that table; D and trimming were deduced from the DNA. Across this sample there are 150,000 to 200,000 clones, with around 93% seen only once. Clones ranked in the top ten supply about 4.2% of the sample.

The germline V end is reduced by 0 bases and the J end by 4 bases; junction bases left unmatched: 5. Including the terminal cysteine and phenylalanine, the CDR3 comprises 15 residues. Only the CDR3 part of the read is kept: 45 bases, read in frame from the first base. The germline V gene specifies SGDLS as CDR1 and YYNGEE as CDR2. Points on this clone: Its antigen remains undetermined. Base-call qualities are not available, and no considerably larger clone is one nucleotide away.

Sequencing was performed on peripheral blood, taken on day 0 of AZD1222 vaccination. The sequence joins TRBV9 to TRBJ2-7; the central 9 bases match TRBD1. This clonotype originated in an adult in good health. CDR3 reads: CASSVDPQGAYEQYF. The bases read TGTGCCAGCAGCGTAGACCCACAGGGGGCTTACGAGCAGTACTTC.